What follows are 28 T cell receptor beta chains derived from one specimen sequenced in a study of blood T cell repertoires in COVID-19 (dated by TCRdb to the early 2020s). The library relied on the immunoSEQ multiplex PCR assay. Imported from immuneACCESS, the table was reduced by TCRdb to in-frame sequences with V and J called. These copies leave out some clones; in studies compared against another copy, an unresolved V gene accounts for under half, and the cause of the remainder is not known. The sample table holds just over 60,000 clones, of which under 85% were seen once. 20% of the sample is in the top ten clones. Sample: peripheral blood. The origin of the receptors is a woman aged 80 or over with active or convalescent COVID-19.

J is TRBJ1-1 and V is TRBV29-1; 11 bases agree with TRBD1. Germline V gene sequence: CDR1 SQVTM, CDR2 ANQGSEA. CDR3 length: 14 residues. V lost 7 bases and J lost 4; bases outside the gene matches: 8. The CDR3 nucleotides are TGCAGCGGCCGTGGGACAGGGGGGATCACTGAAGCTTTCTTT. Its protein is CSGRGTGGITEAFF.

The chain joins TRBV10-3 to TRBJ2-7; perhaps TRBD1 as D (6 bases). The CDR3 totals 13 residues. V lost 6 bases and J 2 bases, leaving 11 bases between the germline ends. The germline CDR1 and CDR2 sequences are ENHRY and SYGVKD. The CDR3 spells CAIRPDRPYEQYF. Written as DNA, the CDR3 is TGTGCCATCAGGCCGGACAGACCCTACGAGCAGTACTTC.

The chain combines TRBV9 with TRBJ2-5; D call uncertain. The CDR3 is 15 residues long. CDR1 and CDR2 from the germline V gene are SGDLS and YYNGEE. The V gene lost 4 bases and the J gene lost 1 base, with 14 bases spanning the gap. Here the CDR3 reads CASSNKQDFQETQYF. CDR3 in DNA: TGTGCCAGCAGCAATAAGCAGGATTTCCAAGAGACCCAGTACTTC.

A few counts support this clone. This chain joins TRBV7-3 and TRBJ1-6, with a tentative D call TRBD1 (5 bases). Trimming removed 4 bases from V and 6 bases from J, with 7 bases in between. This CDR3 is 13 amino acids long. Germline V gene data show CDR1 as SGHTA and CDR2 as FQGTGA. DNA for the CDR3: TGTGCCAGCAGCTCGGACATTAATTCACCCCTCCACTTT. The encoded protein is CASSSDINSPLHF. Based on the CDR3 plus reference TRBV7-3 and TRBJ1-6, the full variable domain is GAGVSQTPSNKVTEKGKYVELRCDPISGHTALYWYRQSLGQGPEFLIYFQGTGAADDSGLPNDRFFAVRPEGSVSTLKIQRTERGDSAVYLCASSSDINSPLHFGNGTRLTVT.

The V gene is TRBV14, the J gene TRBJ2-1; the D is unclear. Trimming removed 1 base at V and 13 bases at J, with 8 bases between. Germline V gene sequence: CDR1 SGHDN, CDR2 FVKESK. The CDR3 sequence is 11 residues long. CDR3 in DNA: TGTGCCAGCAGCCAAGTCGGTCCCCAGTTCTTC. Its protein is CASSQVGPQFF.

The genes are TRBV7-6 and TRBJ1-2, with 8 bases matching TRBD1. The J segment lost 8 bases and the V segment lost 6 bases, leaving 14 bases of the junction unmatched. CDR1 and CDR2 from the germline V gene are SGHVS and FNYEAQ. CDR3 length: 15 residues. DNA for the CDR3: TGTGCCAGCAGTCATTATCAGGGGGCGCAGTCAGGCTACACCTTC. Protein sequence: CASSHYQGAQSGYTF.

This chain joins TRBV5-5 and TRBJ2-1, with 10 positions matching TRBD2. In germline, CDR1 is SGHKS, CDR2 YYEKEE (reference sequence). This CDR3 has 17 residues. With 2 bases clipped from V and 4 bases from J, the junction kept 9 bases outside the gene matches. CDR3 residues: CASSLVLGTSAYNEQFF. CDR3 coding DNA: TGTGCCAGCAGCTTAGTATTGGGGACTAGCGCTTACAATGAGCAGTTCTTC. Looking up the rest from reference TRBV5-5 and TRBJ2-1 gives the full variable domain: DAGVTQSPTHLIKTRGQQVTLRCSPISGHKSVSWYQQVLGQGPQFIFQYYEKEERGRGNFPDRFSARQFPNYSSELNVNALLLGDSALYLCASSLVLGTSAYNEQFFGPGTRLTVL.

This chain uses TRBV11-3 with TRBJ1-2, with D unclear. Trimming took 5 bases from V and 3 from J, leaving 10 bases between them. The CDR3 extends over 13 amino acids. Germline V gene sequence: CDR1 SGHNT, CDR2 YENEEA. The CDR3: CASSLSDDYGYTF. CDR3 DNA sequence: TGTGCCAGCAGCCTATCCGATGACTATGGCTACACCTTC.

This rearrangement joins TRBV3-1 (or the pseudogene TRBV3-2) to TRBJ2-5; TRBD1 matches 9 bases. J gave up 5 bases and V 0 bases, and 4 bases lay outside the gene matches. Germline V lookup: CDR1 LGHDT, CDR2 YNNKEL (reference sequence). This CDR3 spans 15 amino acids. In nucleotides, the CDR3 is TGTGCCAGCAGCCAAGATCCGGGACAGGGTGAGACCCAGTACTTC. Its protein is CASSQDPGQGETQYF.

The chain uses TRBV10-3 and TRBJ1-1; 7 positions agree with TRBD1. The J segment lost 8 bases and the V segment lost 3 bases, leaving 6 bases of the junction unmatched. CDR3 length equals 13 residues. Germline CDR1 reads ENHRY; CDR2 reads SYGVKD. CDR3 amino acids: CAISDPRQGEAFF. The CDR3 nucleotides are TGTGCCATCAGTGACCCCCGACAGGGCGAAGCTTTCTTT.

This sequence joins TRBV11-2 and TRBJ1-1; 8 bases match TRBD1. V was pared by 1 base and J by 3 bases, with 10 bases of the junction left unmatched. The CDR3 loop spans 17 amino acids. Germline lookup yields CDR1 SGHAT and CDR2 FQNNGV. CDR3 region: CASSLAPPGGTHTEAFF. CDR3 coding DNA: TGTGCCAGCAGCTTAGCCCCCCCAGGGGGCACGCACACTGAAGCTTTCTTT.

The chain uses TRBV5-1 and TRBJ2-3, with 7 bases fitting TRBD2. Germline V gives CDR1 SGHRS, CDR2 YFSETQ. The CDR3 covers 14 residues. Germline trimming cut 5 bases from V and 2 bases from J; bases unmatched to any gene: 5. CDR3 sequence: CASRRRGTTDTQYF. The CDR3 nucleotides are TGCGCCAGCAGGCGGCGGGGGACCACAGATACGCAGTATTTT.

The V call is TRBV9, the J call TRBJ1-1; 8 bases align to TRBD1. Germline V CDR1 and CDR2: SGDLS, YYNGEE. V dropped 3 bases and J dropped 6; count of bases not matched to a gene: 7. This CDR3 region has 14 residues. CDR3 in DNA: TGTGCCAGCAGCGAGACCCTCAGGGGGCCTGAAGCTTTCTTT. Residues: CASSETLRGPEAFF.

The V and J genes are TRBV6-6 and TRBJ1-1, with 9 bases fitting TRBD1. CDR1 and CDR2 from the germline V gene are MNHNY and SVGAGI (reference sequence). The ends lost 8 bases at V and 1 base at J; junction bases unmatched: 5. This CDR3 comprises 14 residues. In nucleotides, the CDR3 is TGTGCCAGCTCCAGGACAGGGGCGAACACTGAAGCTTTCTTT. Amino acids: CASSRTGANTEAFF.

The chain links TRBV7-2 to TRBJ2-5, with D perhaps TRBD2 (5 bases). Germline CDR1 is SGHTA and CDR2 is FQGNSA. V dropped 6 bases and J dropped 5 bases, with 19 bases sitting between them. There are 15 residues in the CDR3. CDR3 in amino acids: CASSPRRGEWETQYF. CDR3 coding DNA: TGTGCCAGCAGTCCCCGTCGGGGAGAGTGGGAGACCCAGTACTTC. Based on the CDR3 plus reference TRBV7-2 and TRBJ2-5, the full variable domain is GAGVSQSPSNKVTEKGKDVELRCDPISGHTALYWYRQSLGQGLEFLIYFQGNSAPDKSGLPSDRFSAERTGGSVSTLTIQRTQQEDSAVYLCASSPRRGEWETQYFGPGTRLLVL.

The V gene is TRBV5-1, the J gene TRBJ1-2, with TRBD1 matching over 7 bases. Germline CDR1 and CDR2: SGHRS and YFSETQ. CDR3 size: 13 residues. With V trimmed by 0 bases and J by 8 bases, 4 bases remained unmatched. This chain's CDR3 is CASSLEQGEGYTF. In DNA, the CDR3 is TGCGCCAGCAGCTTGGAGCAGGGGGAGGGCTACACCTTC.

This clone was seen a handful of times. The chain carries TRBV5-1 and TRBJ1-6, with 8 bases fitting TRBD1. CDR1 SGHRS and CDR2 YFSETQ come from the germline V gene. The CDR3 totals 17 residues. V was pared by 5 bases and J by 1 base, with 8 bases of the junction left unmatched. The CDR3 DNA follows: TGCGCCAGCAGAAAGGGGACAGGATTGTCCTATAATTCACCCCTCCACTTT. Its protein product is CASRKGTGLSYNSPLHF.

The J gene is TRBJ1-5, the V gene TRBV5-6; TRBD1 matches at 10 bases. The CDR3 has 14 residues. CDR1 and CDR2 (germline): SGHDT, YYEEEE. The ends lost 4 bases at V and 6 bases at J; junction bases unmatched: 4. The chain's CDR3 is CASSRQGAGQPQHF. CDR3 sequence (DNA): TGTGCCAGCAGCCGACAGGGGGCTGGTCAGCCCCAGCATTTT. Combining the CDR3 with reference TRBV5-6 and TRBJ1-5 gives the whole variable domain DAGVTQSPTHLIKTRGQQVTLRCSPKSGHDTVSWYQQALGQGPQFIFQYYEEEERQRGNFPDRFSGHQFPNYSSELNVNALLLGDSALYLCASSRQGAGQPQHFGDGTRLSIL.

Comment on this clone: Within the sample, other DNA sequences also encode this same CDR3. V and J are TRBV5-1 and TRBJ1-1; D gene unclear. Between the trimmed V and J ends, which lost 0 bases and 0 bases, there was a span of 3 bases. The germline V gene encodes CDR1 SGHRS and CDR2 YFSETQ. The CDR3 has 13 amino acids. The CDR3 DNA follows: TGCGCCAGCAGCTTGGGAGTGAACACTGAAGCTTTCTTT. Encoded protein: CASSLGVNTEAFF.

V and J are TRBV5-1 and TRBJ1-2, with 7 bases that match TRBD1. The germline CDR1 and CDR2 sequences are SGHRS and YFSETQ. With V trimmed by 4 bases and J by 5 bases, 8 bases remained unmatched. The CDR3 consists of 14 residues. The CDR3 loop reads CASSDPGQNYGYTF. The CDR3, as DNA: TGCGCCAGCAGCGATCCGGGACAGAATTATGGCTACACCTTC.

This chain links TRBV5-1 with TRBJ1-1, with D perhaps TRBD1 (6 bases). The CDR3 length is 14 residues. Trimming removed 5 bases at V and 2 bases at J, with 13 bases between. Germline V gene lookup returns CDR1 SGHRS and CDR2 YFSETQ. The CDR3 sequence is CASSPDRQNTEAFF. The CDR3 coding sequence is TGCGCCAGCAGTCCGGACAGACAAAACACTGAAGCTTTCTTT.

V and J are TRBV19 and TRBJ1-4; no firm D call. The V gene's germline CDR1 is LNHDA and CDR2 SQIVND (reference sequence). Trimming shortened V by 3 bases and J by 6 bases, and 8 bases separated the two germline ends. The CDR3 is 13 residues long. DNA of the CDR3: TGTGCCAGTAGTATTGGGCGGGATGAAAAACTGTTTTTT. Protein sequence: CASSIGRDEKLFF.

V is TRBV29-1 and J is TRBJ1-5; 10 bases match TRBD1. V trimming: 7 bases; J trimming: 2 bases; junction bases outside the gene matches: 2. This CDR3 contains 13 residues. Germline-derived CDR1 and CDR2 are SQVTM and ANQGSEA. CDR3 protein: CSGGQGGNQPQHF. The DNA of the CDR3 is TGCAGCGGAGGACAGGGGGGCAATCAGCCCCAGCATTTT.

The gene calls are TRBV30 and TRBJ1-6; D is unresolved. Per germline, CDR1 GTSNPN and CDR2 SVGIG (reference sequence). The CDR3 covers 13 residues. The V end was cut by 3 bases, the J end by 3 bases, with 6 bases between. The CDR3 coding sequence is TGTGCCTGGAGGAGTAGCTATAATTCACCCCTCCACTTT. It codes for CAWRSSYNSPLHF.

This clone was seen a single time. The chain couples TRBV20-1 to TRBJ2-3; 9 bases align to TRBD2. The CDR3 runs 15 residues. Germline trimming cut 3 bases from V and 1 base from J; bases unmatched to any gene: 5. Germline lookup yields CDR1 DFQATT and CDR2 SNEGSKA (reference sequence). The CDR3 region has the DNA TGCAGTGCTAGTCGAATAGCGGGGGGCACAGATACGCAGTATTTT. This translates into CSASRIAGGTDTQYF.

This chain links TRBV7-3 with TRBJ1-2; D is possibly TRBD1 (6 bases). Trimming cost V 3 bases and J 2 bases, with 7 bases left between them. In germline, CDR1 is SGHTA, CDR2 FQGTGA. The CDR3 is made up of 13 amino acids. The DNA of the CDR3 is TGTGCCAGCAGCTTTCAGGGGAACTATGGCTACACCTTC. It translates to CASSFQGNYGYTF. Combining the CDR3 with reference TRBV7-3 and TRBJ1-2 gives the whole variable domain GAGVSQTPSNKVTEKGKYVELRCDPISGHTALYWYRQSLGQGPEFLIYFQGTGAADDSGLPNDRFFAVRPEGSVSTLKIQRTERGDSAVYLCASSFQGNYGYTFGSGTRLTVV.

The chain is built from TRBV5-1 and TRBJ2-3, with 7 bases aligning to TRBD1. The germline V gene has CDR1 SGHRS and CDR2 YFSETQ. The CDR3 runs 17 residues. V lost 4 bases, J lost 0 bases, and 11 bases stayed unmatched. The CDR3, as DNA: TGCGCCAGCAGCAACCGGCCGGGACAGCTGAGCACAGATACGCAGTATTTT. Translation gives CASSNRPGQLSTDTQYF.

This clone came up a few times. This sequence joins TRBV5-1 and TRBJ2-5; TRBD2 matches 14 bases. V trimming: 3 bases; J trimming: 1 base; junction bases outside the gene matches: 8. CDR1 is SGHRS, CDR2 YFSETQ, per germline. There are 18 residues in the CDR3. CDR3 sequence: CASSSGLAGGASQETQYF. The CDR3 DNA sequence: TGCGCCAGCAGCTCCGGACTAGCGGGGGGCGCTTCCCAAGAGACCCAGTACTTC.